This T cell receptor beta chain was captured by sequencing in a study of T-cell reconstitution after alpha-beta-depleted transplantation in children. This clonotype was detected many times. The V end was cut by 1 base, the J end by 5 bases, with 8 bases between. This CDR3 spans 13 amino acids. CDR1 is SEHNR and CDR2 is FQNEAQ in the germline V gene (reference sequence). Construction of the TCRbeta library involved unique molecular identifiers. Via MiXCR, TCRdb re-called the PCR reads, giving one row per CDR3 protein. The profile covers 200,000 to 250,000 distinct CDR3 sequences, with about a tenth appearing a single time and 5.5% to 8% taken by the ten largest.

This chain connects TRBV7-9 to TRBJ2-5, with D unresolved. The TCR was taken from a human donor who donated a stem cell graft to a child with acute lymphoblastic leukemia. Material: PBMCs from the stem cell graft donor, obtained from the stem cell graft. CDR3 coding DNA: TGTGCCAGCAGCTTAGGCGGCGTTGAGACCCAGTACTTC. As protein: CASSLGGVETQYF.